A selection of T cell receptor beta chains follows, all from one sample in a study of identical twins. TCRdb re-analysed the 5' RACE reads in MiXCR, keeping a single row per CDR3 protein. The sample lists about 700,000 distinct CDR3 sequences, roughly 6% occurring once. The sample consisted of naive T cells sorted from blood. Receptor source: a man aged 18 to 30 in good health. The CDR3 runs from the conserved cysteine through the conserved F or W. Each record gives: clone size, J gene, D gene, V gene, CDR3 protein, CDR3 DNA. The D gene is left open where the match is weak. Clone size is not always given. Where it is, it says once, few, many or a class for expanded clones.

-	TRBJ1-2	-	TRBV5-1	CASSLIQGVRYTF	TGCGCCAGCAGCTTGATCCAGGGTGTCCGCTACACCTTC
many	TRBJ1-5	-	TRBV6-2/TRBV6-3	CASSHGDQPQHF	TGTGCCAGCAGTCACGGGGATCAGCCCCAGCATTTT
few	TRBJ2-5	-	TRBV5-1	CASSWGTPGMETQYF	TGCGCCAGCAGCTGGGGGACACCAGGGATGGAGACCCAGTACTTC
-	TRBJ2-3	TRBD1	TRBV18	CASSPPGQILNTQYF	TGTGCCAGCTCACCTCCGGGACAGATTCTAAATACGCAGTATTTT
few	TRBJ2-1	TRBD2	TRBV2	CASMILAGRSEQFF	TGTGCCAGCATGATCCTAGCGGGACGTAGTGAGCAGTTCTTC
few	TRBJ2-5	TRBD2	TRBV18	CASSQLGLAEETQYF	TGTGCCAGCTCACAACTGGGACTAGCGGAAGAGACCCAGTACTTC
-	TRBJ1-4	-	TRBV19	CASSPEWEKLFF	TGTGCCAGTAGTCCTGAATGGGAAAAACTGTTTTTT
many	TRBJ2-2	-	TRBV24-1	CATSDFDGRAGELFF	TGTGCCACCAGTGATTTTGACGGACGAGCCGGGGAGCTGTTTTTT
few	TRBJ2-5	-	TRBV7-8	CASCAVQETQYF	TGTGCCAGCTGCGCAGTCCAAGAGACCCAGTACTTC
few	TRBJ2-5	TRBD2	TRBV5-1	CASSPGLAGGRGQETQYF	TGCGCCAGCAGCCCGGGACTAGCGGGAGGAAGAGGGCAAGAGACCCAGTACTTC
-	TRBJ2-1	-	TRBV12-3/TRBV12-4	CASRLLGQGLIF	TGTGCCAGCAGACTCCTTGGGCAGGGTCTGATCTTC
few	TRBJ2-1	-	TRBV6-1	CASTNPGLYNEQFF	TGTGCCAGCACAAACCCGGGACTCTACAATGAGCAGTTCTTC
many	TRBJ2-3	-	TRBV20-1	CSARILLPQYF	TGCAGTGCTAGAATACTCCTGCCGCAGTATTTT
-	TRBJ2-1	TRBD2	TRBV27	CASSSAVGGFASGRWDEQFF	TGTGCCAGCAGCTCAGCGGTGGGCGGTTTTGCTAGCGGGAGATGGGATGAGCAGTTCTTC